The T cell receptor beta chain described here comes from a study of T cells after yellow fever vaccination. Overall study results and limits: Clones that expanded after primary vaccination mostly reappeared after the booster (96% CD4, 88% CD8). A minor fraction of clonotypes spanned both CD4 and CD8 compartments.

TCRdb called the 5' RACE reads again in MiXCR, with one record for every CDR3 protein. The profile shows approximately 260,000 distinct CDR3 sequences, around 4.9% of them singletons. The sample holds many counts of this clonotype. The antigen is undetermined. This receptor was taken from a man in his late teens or twenties who received the YFV17D yellow fever vaccine. Specimen: CD4+ T cells sorted from PBMCs, collected on the day of the yellow fever booster vaccination.

The CDR3 sequence is CASSLWGTPTKNIQYF. CDR3 sequence (DNA): TGTGCCAGCAGCTTATGGGGGACCCCAACCAAAAACATTCAGTACTTC. V gene TRBV7-2 combines with J gene TRBJ2-4; possibly TRBD1 or TRBD2 for D (5 bases each). V dropped 2 bases and J dropped 2 bases, with 13 bases sitting between them. The CDR3 sequence is 16 residues long. CDR1 and CDR2 (germline): SGHTA, FQGNSA. Full variable domain (remainder filled in from reference TRBV7-2 and TRBJ2-4): GAGVSQSPSNKVTEKGKDVELRCDPISGHTALYWYRQSLGQGLEFLIYFQGNSAPDKSGLPSDRFSAERTGGSVSTLTIQRTQQEDSAVYLCASSLWGTPTKNIQYFGAGTRLSVL.